This T cell receptor (beta chain) appears in the sequencing data of a study of OX40 agonist ivuxolimab in advanced cancers. CDR1 and CDR2 from the germline V gene are SGHNT and YENEEA. The CDR3 sequence is 15 residues long. The V gene lost 8 bases and the J gene lost 0 bases, with 15 bases spanning the gap. Some clones are missing from TCRdb's copy, which holds only in-frame ones; the method was immunoSEQ multiplex PCR. Of 71,000 or so clones in the sample, roughly nine tenths were seen once. This receptor was taken from an adult with an advanced solid tumor such as melanoma, head and neck, liver or kidney cancer. The chain links TRBV11-3 to TRBJ2-3, with D possibly being TRBD1 or TRBD2 (5 bases each). The sample in question was CD4+ or CD8+ T cells sorted from blood, obtained in a trial of the OX40 agonist ivuxolimab. The CDR3 loop is CASRGGASSTDTQYF. In DNA form, the CDR3 reads TGTGCCAGCCGGGGTGGGGCCTCTAGCACAGATACGCAGTATTTT.